Listed below are T cell receptor beta chains from one sample, sequenced in a study of blood T cell repertoires in COVID-19. This table comes from immunoSEQ multiplex PCR, and its TCRdb copy is limited to in-frame clones, with some not included. The table lists about 250,000 clones, roughly 80% of them singletons, with about 9.6% in the top ten. Sequences were obtained from peripheral blood. The receptor set was obtained from a man older than 75 with acute or convalescent COVID-19. Both conserved end residues are part of each CDR3. A D gene is named only where the DNA matches it firmly. The listing skips clone size in some rows; elsewhere it reads once, few, many or a size class.

>TRBV21-1|-|-|TRBJ2-1
TGTGCCAGCAGCAAAGCTGTGGGGGGACGCCTTAGAGGTGAGCAGTTCTTC
CASSKAVGGRLRGEQFF
>TRBV7-8|-|TRBD2|TRBJ2-1
TGTGCCAGCAGCTTAGGGCGGGGGGCCCCCTACAATGAGCAGTTCTTC
CASSLGRGAPYNEQFF
>TRBV19|-|TRBD1|TRBJ1-5
TGTGCCAGTAGTATTGTCCCGGGGACAGGGGGCCCTTGGGGCAATCAGCCCCAGCATTTT
CASSIVPGTGGPWGNQPQHF
>TRBV2|-|-|TRBJ1-2
TGTGCCAGCAGTGCCCTCCCGCAGGGGAAGTATGGCTACACCTTC
CASSALPQGKYGYTF
>TRBV7-9|-|-|TRBJ1-2
TGTGCCGGCCGCCCTTTCGTGGCTAACTATGGCTACACCTTC
CAGRPFVANYGYTF
>TRBV19|-|-|TRBJ2-1
-
CASTSGQSSQFF
>TRBV5-4|-|TRBD1|TRBJ1-6
TGTGCCAGCACCCACAGGGGAACCGATTCACCCCTCCACTTT
CASTHRGTDSPLHF
>TRBV6-5|many|TRBD1|TRBJ2-7
TGTGCCAGCAGTTACTCCCCAGGGGGCTACGAGCAGTACTTC
CASSYSPGGYEQYF
>TRBV5-1|-|-|TRBJ1-2
TGCGCCAGCAGCTTGGTCGTCTCCAGGGGATCAAACTATGGCTACACCTTC
CASSLVVSRGSNYGYTF
>TRBV18|once|TRBD2|TRBJ2-1
TGTGCCAGCTCGCCTCCGAGCGGGAGGTACAATGAGCAGTTCTTC
CASSPPSGRYNEQFF
>TRBV19|-|TRBD1|TRBJ1-1
TGTGCCAGTAGTATCTCTTGGACAGGGGCGAACACTGAAGCTTTCTTT
CASSISWTGANTEAFF
>TRBV6-4|-|-|TRBJ2-1
TGTGCCAGCAGTGTCTTCCCGGGGTCCTACAATGAGCAGTTCTTC
CASSVFPGSYNEQFF
>TRBV5-1|few|TRBD1|TRBJ2-3
TGCGCCAGCAGCTCCTCCCCGGGACAGCCCACAGATACGCAGTATTTT
CASSSSPGQPTDTQYF
>TRBV28|-|TRBD2|TRBJ2-3
TGTGCCAGCAGCGGGGGGGAGCCCTTTCCCCCTAGCACAGATACGCAGTATTTT
CASSGGEPFPPSTDTQYF
>TRBV24-1|-|TRBD1|TRBJ2-2
TGTGCCACCAGTGCACCACGCGCAGGGGGCGCGAAGGCCGGGGAGCTGTTTTTT
CATSAPRAGGAKAGELFF
>TRBV2|-|TRBD1|TRBJ2-7
TGTGCCAGTGGGCGGGACAGGGTCTCCTACGAGCAGTACTTC
CASGRDRVSYEQYF
>TRBV12-3/TRBV12-4|-|TRBD2|TRBJ2-5
TGTGCCAGCAGTTTTCCAGCGGGGGTCCAGTACTTC
CASSFPAGVQYF
>TRBV28|-|TRBD1|TRBJ1-2
TGTGCCAGCAGTTTAGGGGCAGGGGGCGCGTATGGCTACACCTTC
CASSLGAGGAYGYTF
>TRBV6-4|-|-|TRBJ1-2
TGTGCCAGCAGTGACCAAGCGACAGGCCGAGGCTACACCTTC
CASSDQATGRGYTF
>TRBV5-1|-|TRBD2|TRBJ2-7
TGCGCCAGCAGCTTGGGACTAGCGTCTCACTACGAGCAGTGCTTC
CASSLGLASHYEQCF
>TRBV18|-|-|TRBJ1-5
TGTGCCAGCTCACCTCCCCTGGGAGGGGCGGATAGCAATCAGCCCCAGCATTTT
CASSPPLGGADSNQPQHF
>TRBV3-1/TRBV3-2|-|-|TRBJ1-3
TGTGCCAGCAGCCAAGATCCCCTCTCTGGAAACACCATATATTTT
CASSQDPLSGNTIYF
>TRBV6-6|-|TRBD2|TRBJ2-7
TGTGCCAGCAGGCCCAGCGGGAGAAGCTCCTACGAGCAGTACTTC
CASRPSGRSSYEQYF
>TRBV12-5|-|-|TRBJ2-3
TGTGCTAGTGGTCCCCCATCCACCAACCCGGCAGATACGCAGTATTTT
CASGPPSTNPADTQYF
>TRBV27|-|-|TRBJ2-2
TGTGCCAGCAGTTTGAGAGGGGGTGGGAACACCGGGGAGCTGTTTTTT
CASSLRGGGNTGELFF
>TRBV12-3/TRBV12-4|-|-|TRBJ1-5
TGTGCCAGCAGCCGGACAGGCAATCAGCCCCAGCATTTT
CASSRTGNQPQHF
>TRBV5-1|-|TRBD2|TRBJ2-7
TGCGCCAGCAGGCGGGACTACCTCTACGAGCAGTACTTC
CASRRDYLYEQYF
>TRBV11-2|-|-|TRBJ2-3
TGTGCCAGCAGCTTAGAGAGGACAGATACGCAGTATTTT
CASSLERTDTQYF
>TRBV19|-|-|TRBJ1-1
TGTGCCAGTCAATCATCAGGGGTCACTGAAGCTTTCTTT
CASQSSGVTEAFF
>TRBV5-8|few|-|TRBJ2-7
TGTGCCAGCAGCCCCCAACACTACGAGCAGTACTTC
CASSPQHYEQYF
>TRBV7-2|few|-|TRBJ2-1
TGTGCCAGCAGCTTAGTTGGGACTCGCTTCTACAATGAGCAGTTCTTC
CASSLVGTRFYNEQFF
>TRBV7-9|-|-|TRBJ1-6
TGTGCCAGCACTTACAGGGAAACTTCACCCCTCCACTTT
CASTYRETSPLHF
>TRBV7-9|-|TRBD1|TRBJ1-2
TGTGCCAGCAGCTTCCGGACAGGGGGCGCGGATAATGGCTACACCTTC
CASSFRTGGADNGYTF
>TRBV5-1|once|-|TRBJ2-2
TGCGCCAGCAGCTTGCAATCCGAGGTGACCGGGGAGCTGTTTTTT
CASSLQSEVTGELFF
>TRBV28|-|TRBD2|TRBJ2-4
TGTGCCAGCACCCCTTTATTAGCGGGGGAAAACATTCAGTACTTC
CASTPLLAGENIQYF
>TRBV28|-|TRBD2|TRBJ2-1
TGTGCCAGCAGTCAGACTAGCGGGGCCTACAATGAGCAGTTCTTC
CASSQTSGAYNEQFF
>TRBV28|-|-|TRBJ1-5
TGTGCCAGCAGTTTATGGGAAGGGGAATTTGGCAATCAGCCCCAGCATTTT
CASSLWEGEFGNQPQHF
>TRBV3-1/TRBV3-2|once|TRBD2|TRBJ2-7
TGTGCCAGCAGCCAAGATTCGCGGGGGGAGTACTTC
CASSQDSRGEYF
>TRBV14|few|TRBD2|TRBJ2-7
TGTGCCAGCAGCCAGCGGACTAGCAGAGCCTACGAGCAGTACTTC
CASSQRTSRAYEQYF
>TRBV10-3|-|-|TRBJ1-5
TGTGCCATCAGTGAGTCCAACTATCAGCCCCAGCATTTT
CAISESNYQPQHF
>TRBV7-9|-|-|TRBJ2-7
TGTGCCAGCAGCTTAGAGGGCAGGGGTAGAGAGCAGTACTTC
CASSLEGRGREQYF
>TRBV15|-|TRBD1|TRBJ1-5
TGTGCCACCAGCAGAGGGGGGATAGGGACAGCTAGCAATCAGCCCCAGCATTTT
CATSRGGIGTASNQPQHF
>TRBV5-6|-|TRBD1|TRBJ2-7
TGTGCCAGCAGCTTTGGGACAGAGTACGAGCAGTACTTC
CASSFGTEYEQYF
>TRBV12-3/TRBV12-4|-|-|TRBJ2-2
TGTGCCAGCAGCCAAGACTTATCCGGGGAGCTGTTTTTT
CASSQDLSGELFF
>TRBV7-2|-|TRBD2|TRBJ2-1
TGTGCCAGCAGCTTTAGCGGGAGTAGTTACAATGAGCAGTTCTTC
CASSFSGSSYNEQFF
>TRBV27|-|TRBD1|TRBJ2-2
TGTGCCAGCAGTACACCTCCGGGACAGGGGAGGACCGGGGGGCTGTTTTTT
CASSTPPGQGRTGGLFF
>TRBV5-1|-|TRBD1|TRBJ1-1
TGCGCCAGCAGCAAGGACAGGGCGGGGGACACTGAAGCTTTCTTT
CASSKDRAGDTEAFF
>TRBV10-3|few|TRBD1|TRBJ1-3
TGTGCCATCAGACCCGGGACAGTCTCTGGAAACACCATATATTTT
CAIRPGTVSGNTIYF
>TRBV7-3|-|TRBD2|TRBJ2-1
TGTGCCAGCAGCTTACGGACTAGCGGGAGCGGAGGTGAGCAGTTCTTC
CASSLRTSGSGGEQFF
>TRBV11-2|-|-|TRBJ1-6
TGTGCCAGCAGCACGGGGAGGGGACGGGGTAATTCACCCCTCCACTTT
CASSTGRGRGNSPLHF
>TRBV11-2|-|-|TRBJ1-5
TGTGCCAGCAGCACCCAGGTTTTGAAGCCCCAGCATTTT
CASSTQVLKPQHF
>TRBV7-8|-|TRBD1|TRBJ1-2
TGTGCCAGCAGCTCAGGGGGCTCTAACTATGGCTACACCTTC
CASSSGGSNYGYTF
>TRBV3-1/TRBV3-2|-|-|TRBJ2-5
TGTGCCAGCAGCGCACCCAGGGGAGTAGGAGAGACCCAGTACTTC
CASSAPRGVGETQYF
>TRBV9|once|TRBD2|TRBJ2-3
TGTGCCAGCAGCGTAGGAGGGACTAGCCGGCTAGATACGCAGTATTTT
CASSVGGTSRLDTQYF
>TRBV6-5|-|-|TRBJ2-2
TGTGCCAGCAGCTGGCCTCGGAACACCGGGGAGCTGTTTTTT
CASSWPRNTGELFF